Listed here are 27 T cell receptor beta chains from one sample, sequenced in a study of shared clonotypes between healthy human individuals. Profiling relied on immunoSEQ multiplex PCR, and the TCRdb table lists in-frame clones only, not all of them. The sample consists of under 2.5 million clones, roughly 92% of them appearing once. The sequenced sample consisted of naive CD4+ T cells from PBMCs. The subset denotes: CD45RA+ positively selected. The receptors stem from a man aged 18 to 30 in good health. Some clones in this sample may be carry-over from other donors' samples.

Remarks on this clone: The junction departs from germline at one end; a sequencing error may be responsible. V and J are TRBV28 and TRBJ1-4; no definite D call. This CDR3 spans 14 amino acids. In germline, CDR1 is MDHEN, CDR2 SYDVKM. CDR3 sequence (DNA): TGTGCCAGCGGTTTTGCCTCAACTAATGAAAAACTGTTTTTT. It specifies CASGFASTNEKLFF.

The genes are TRBV9 and TRBJ1-4; D gene unclear. V lost 3 bases and J lost 3, with 9 bases in between. The CDR3 is 14 amino acids. Germline CDR1 reads SGDLS; CDR2 reads YYNGEE. In DNA form, the CDR3 reads TGTGCCAGCAGCGCCACCCCCGCTAATGAAAAACTGTTTTTT. Amino acid sequence: CASSATPANEKLFF.

The chain employs TRBV28 and TRBJ2-2, with D perhaps matching TRBD1 or TRBD2 (6 bases each). Trimming cost V 3 bases and J 2 bases, with 13 bases left between them. The CDR3 totals 16 residues. Germline values: CDR1 MDHEN, CDR2 SYDVKM. The CDR3 bases are TGTGCCAGCAGTTTCGGGGGACAATCTAACACCGGGGAGCTGTTTTTT. It is translated as CASSFGGQSNTGELFF.

This clone has a handful of counts. This chain uses TRBV14 with TRBJ1-1; TRBD1 aligns across 7 bases. The germline CDR1 and CDR2 sequences are SGHDN and FVKESK. The V and J ends lost 4 bases and 6 bases, in that order; junction bases with no gene match: 8. The CDR3 is made up of 14 amino acids. The CDR3 DNA reads TGTGCCAGCAGCCCCAGACAGGGTCCGTCTGAAGCTTTCTTT. This codes for CASSPRQGPSEAFF.

This clone is a singleton in its sample. This sample includes further DNA sequences coding for the same CDR3. The chain is built from TRBV5-1 and TRBJ2-7; tentatively, D is TRBD1 or TRBD2 (5 bases each). The CDR3 contains 14 residues. Germline V gene lookup returns CDR1 SGHRS and CDR2 YFSETQ. V lost 1 base and J lost 2, with 10 bases in between. This chain's CDR3 is CASSLRGAPYEQYF. The DNA for the CDR3 is TGCGCCAGCAGCTTGCGAGGGGCGCCCTACGAGCAGTACTTC.

The rearrangement links TRBV29-1 to TRBJ2-4, with D possibly being TRBD1 or TRBD2 (6 bases each). V gave up 7 bases and J gave up 2 bases, with 15 bases separating them. The CDR3 runs to 14 residues. Germline V gene lookup returns CDR1 SQVTM and CDR2 ANQGSEA. This CDR3 is CSAAWGATKNIQYF. The CDR3 DNA reads TGCAGCGCTGCATGGGGGGCGACCAAAAACATTCAGTACTTC.

The chain is built from TRBV28 and TRBJ2-1, with D uncertain. Germline CDR1 MDHEN, CDR2 SYDVKM. V lost 4 bases and J 0 bases, leaving 13 bases between the germline ends. The CDR3 totals 16 residues. Here the CDR3 reads CASSSLRSDSYNEQFF. CDR3 in DNA: TGTGCCAGCAGTTCTCTAAGATCTGACTCCTACAATGAGCAGTTCTTC.

The chain joins TRBV7-3 to TRBJ2-3; TRBD2 matches at 10 bases. Germline values: CDR1 SGHTA, CDR2 FQGTGA. V trimming: 5 bases; J trimming: 1 base; junction bases outside the gene matches: 9. CDR3 length: 17 amino acids. The chain's CDR3 is CASSPGGLAGGTDTQYF. The CDR3 coding sequence is TGTGCCAGCAGCCCGGGGGGTCTAGCGGGAGGCACAGATACGCAGTATTTT.

This clone was observed a handful of times. The J gene is TRBJ2-7, the V gene TRBV11-2; no definite D call. The V gene lost 5 bases and the J gene lost 3 bases, with 11 bases spanning the gap. This CDR3 is built from 13 residues. Germline values: CDR1 SGHAT, CDR2 FQNNGV. The CDR3 region is CASSPFPYYEQYF. The CDR3 nucleotides are TGTGCCAGCAGCCCTTTCCCCTACTACGAGCAGTACTTC.

The chain is built from TRBV28 and TRBJ1-3; possibly TRBD1 for D (6 bases). This CDR3 spans 17 amino acids. The germline CDR1 and CDR2 sequences are MDHEN and SYDVKM. V lost 5 bases and J lost 0, with 17 bases in between. CDR3 DNA sequence: TGTGCCAGCAGTCCCCGGGGGGCCATTCGCTCTGGAAACACCATATATTTT. Translation gives CASSPRGAIRSGNTIYF.

J is TRBJ1-1 and V is TRBV2; tentative D call: TRBD1 (5 bases). The V and J ends lost 8 bases and 8 bases respectively, with 12 bases between them. Per the germline V gene, CDR1 is SNHLY and CDR2 is FYNNEI. The CDR3 extends over 11 amino acids. Here the CDR3 reads CASLETAEAFF. The DNA of the CDR3 is TGTGCCAGCCTAGAGACAGCAGAAGCTTTCTTT.

In nucleotides, the CDR3 is TGTGCCAGCAGTGTAAGTTACAATGAGCAGTTCTTC. Encoded protein: CASSVSYNEQFF. The gene calls are TRBV27 and TRBJ2-1; D not resolved. Per germline, CDR1 MNHEY and CDR2 SMNVEV (reference sequence). The CDR3 sequence is 12 residues long. Trimming took off 5 bases at V and 4 bases at J, with 6 bases between the two ends.

The rearrangement uses TRBV9 and TRBJ2-2; D is possibly TRBD2 (6 bases). Germline CDR1 reads SGDLS; CDR2 reads YYNGEE. Trimming left V 5 bases short and J 2 bases short, with 10 bases between. This CDR3 contains 14 residues. CDR3 amino acids: CASRLTSNTGELFF. CDR3 nucleotides: TGTGCCAGCAGACTTACTAGCAACACCGGGGAGCTGTTTTTT.

The chain joins TRBV5-1 to TRBJ1-1; unclear D gene. V was pared by 2 bases and J by 6 bases, with 14 bases between. CDR3 length: 14 amino acids. The germline CDR1 and CDR2 sequences are SGHRS and YFSETQ. The DNA of the CDR3 is TGCGCCAGCAGCTTATTTCAGGTTGAGGCTGAAGCTTTCTTT. This encodes CASSLFQVEAEAFF. Full variable domain (rest looked up from reference TRBV5-1 and TRBJ1-1): KAGVTQTPRYLIKTRGQQVTLSCSPISGHRSVSWYQQTPGQGLQFLFEYFSETQRNKGNFPGRFSGRQFSNSRSEMNVSTLELGDSALYLCASSLFQVEAEAFFGQGTRLTVV.

To note about this clone: Other DNA sequences in this specimen translate into the identical CDR3. The rearrangement joins TRBV20-1 to TRBJ1-1, with 8 bases that match TRBD1. Germline CDR1 and CDR2: DFQATT and SNEGSKA (reference sequence). This CDR3 is built from 11 residues. V lost 1 base, J lost 8 bases, and 0 bases stayed unmatched. The CDR3 protein is CSARGTGEAFF. The CDR3 DNA sequence: TGCAGTGCTAGAGGGACAGGGGAAGCTTTCTTT.

The chain couples TRBV7-2 to TRBJ1-2, with D unresolved. Germline V gene data show CDR1 as SGHTA and CDR2 as FQGNSA. V shed 2 bases and J shed 2 bases, with 9 bases lying between them. The length of the CDR3 is 14 residues. The CDR3: CASSLFTPNYGYTF. Here the CDR3 DNA reads TGTGCCAGCAGCTTATTTACACCAAACTATGGCTACACCTTC.

This chain links TRBV10-3 with TRBJ1-1; possible D gene TRBD1, 5 bases. The CDR3 loop spans 14 amino acids. Germline V CDR1 and CDR2: ENHRY, SYGVKD. Trimming removed 3 bases from V and 1 base from J, with 9 bases in between. The CDR3 is CAISEVGANTEAFF. The CDR3 DNA is TGTGCCATCAGTGAAGTTGGGGCGAACACTGAAGCTTTCTTT.

The chain uses TRBV11-2 and TRBJ2-5, with TRBD2 matching over 8 bases. Germline loops: CDR1 SGHAT, CDR2 FQNNGV. V gave up 5 bases and J gave up 1 base; unmatched junction bases: 12. The CDR3 runs 17 residues. This chain's CDR3 is CASSRSGSRGGQETQYF. CDR3 DNA sequence: TGTGCCAGCAGCCGATCGGGGAGCCGGGGGGGCCAAGAGACCCAGTACTTC.

CDR3 DNA sequence: TGTGCCGTAGGGAAGGACGAGCAGTACTTC. Protein: CAVGKDEQYF. The chain uses TRBV10-3 and TRBJ2-7; D unclear. Trimming took 11 bases from V and 5 from J, leaving 10 bases between them. This CDR3 is 10 amino acids long. Germline loops: CDR1 ENHRY, CDR2 SYGVKD.

The V call is TRBV7-8, the J call TRBJ2-2; 7 nucleotides match TRBD2. This CDR3 contains 15 residues. The germline V gene has CDR1 SGHVS and CDR2 FQNEAQ. Trimming at V came to 5 bases and at J to 6 bases, leaving 9 bases not matched to a gene. The CDR3 sequence: CASSPGSGKPGELFF. For the CDR3, the DNA is TGTGCCAGCAGCCCAGGGAGCGGGAAACCCGGGGAGCTGTTTTTT.

The rearrangement uses TRBV30 and TRBJ1-1, with D hard to call. Trimming stripped 1 base from V and 4 bases from J, with 13 bases between. The CDR3 consists of 14 residues. Germline V gene lookup returns CDR1 GTSNPN and CDR2 SVGIG (reference sequence). The CDR3 region is CAWSGRRGITEAFF. For the CDR3, the DNA is TGTGCCTGGAGTGGGCGGCGTGGGATCACTGAAGCTTTCTTT.

The V gene is TRBV4-1, the J gene TRBJ1-4, with 9 positions matching TRBD1. V lost 4 bases to trimming and J lost 6 bases; unmatched junction nucleotides: 9. This CDR3 contains 16 residues. The V gene's germline CDR1 is MGHRA and CDR2 YSYEKL. The CDR3 here is CASSRTPGQGDEKLFF. CDR3 nucleotides: TGCGCCAGCAGCCGCACGCCGGGACAGGGAGATGAAAAACTGTTTTTT.

The chain carries TRBV28 and TRBJ2-7; unclear D gene. V lost 5 bases to trimming and J lost 3 bases, with 8 bases between them. Looked up from germline, CDR1 is MDHEN and CDR2 is SYDVKM. The length of the CDR3 is 12 residues. The CDR3 here is CASSTQLYEQYF. CDR3 bases: TGTGCCAGCAGTACGCAACTCTACGAGCAGTACTTC. The variable domain in full, with the rest retrieved from reference TRBV28 and TRBJ2-7, is DVKVTQSSRYLVKRTGEKVFLECVQDMDHENMFWYRQDPGLGLRLIYFSYDVKMKEKGDIPEGYSVSREKKERFSLILESASTNQTSMYLCASSTQLYEQYFGPGTRLTVT.

The rearrangement links TRBV9 to TRBJ1-5; D call uncertain. The CDR3 has 15 residues. V lost 0 bases, J lost 0 bases, and 7 bases lay in between. CDR1 is SGDLS and CDR2 is YYNGEE in the germline V gene. CDR3 loop: CASSVEGASNQPQHF. The CDR3 bases are TGTGCCAGCAGCGTAGAGGGAGCTAGCAATCAGCCCCAGCATTTT.

The rearrangement joins TRBV29-1 to TRBJ1-2, with a possible D match to TRBD1 (5 bases). Looked up from germline, CDR1 is SQVTM and CDR2 is ANQGSEA. V lost 5 bases and J 4 bases, leaving 11 bases between the germline ends. CDR3 length equals 12 residues. This CDR3 is CSVWGFGYGYTF. CDR3 bases: TGCAGCGTTTGGGGCTTTGGCTATGGCTACACCTTC.

The V and J genes are TRBV5-1 and TRBJ1-3; 7 positions agree with TRBD1. This CDR3 region has 16 residues. Germline lookup yields CDR1 SGHRS and CDR2 YFSETQ. Trimming cost V 0 bases and J 0 bases; bases outside gene matches: 3. CDR3 DNA: TGCGCCAGCAGCTTGGCGGCAGGGGGCTCTGGAAACACCATATATTTT. Translation gives CASSLAAGGSGNTIYF.

The chain employs TRBV6-6 and TRBJ2-1, with D tentatively TRBD1 (5 bases). The CDR3 is 14 residues long. The V and J ends lost 6 bases and 9 bases respectively, with 18 bases between them. CDR1 and CDR2 (germline): MNHNY, SVGAGI (reference sequence). CDR3 in amino acids: CASSITSRVPEQFF. CDR3 DNA sequence: TGTGCCAGCAGCATTACATCCAGGGTGCCTGAGCAGTTCTTC.